Ten or more counts support the clone carrying this T cell receptor beta chain. Its antigen remains unknown. RNA transcripts served as the template for amplifying TCR beta CDR3 regions. RT-PCR in the first round (using the HTBI primer set) targeted the TCR CDR3. TCRdb re-called the multiplex PCR reads through MiXCR, storing one row per CDR3 protein. Counted here are hundreds of thousands of distinct CDR3 sequences, roughly a fifth occurring once; the ten biggest clones make up about 35%. Clinical symptoms, serum thyroxine and TRAb, thyroid ultrasound and orbital computed tomography were used for the diagnoses. Each 10 ml fresh peripheral blood draw supplied the PBMCs. The data belong to a study of T cells in Graves' hyperthyroidism and ophthalmopathy. The overall study: Peripheral blood samples were taken at initial diagnosis, prior to any treatment. Study results and limitations: The model foresaw ophthalmopathy a median roughly 6 months prior to onset.

This sequence originates from a man aged 50 or older with Graves' ophthalmopathy. Sequenced material: blood.

CDR3 in amino acids: CAWTAGGYEQYF. The CDR3 coding sequence is TGTGCCTGGACAGCGGGAGGGTACGAGCAGTACTTC. This chain joins TRBV30 and TRBJ2-7; 10 nucleotides align to TRBD2. V dropped 4 bases and J dropped 4; count of bases not matched to a gene: 1. From germline, CDR1 is GTSNPN and CDR2 SVGIG (reference sequence). The CDR3 runs to 12 residues.